This T cell receptor (beta chain) was recovered during a study of neurological immune-mediated disorders. General study points: Private repertoires in all groups were suggested, as expanded clones shared no CDR3 amino acid sequences across subjects.

Every sequencing run produced over 180 million TCR-beta sequences, and the sequences from any one run covered 15-18 subjects. TCRdb re-called the 5' RACE reads through MiXCR, storing one row per CDR3 protein. The repertoire holds approximately 30,000 distinct CDR3 sequences, with 4% as singletons. There are many counts of this clonotype. Antigen: not known. The CDR3 is 14 amino acids. V was pared by 6 bases and J by 4 bases, with 13 bases between. Germline lookup yields CDR1 MNHEY and CDR2 SVGAGI. CD4+ or CD8+ T cells at a count of some 900,000 served as input for the sorted libraries. Input material: CD4+ T cells from blood. The clonotype originates from a woman aged 40 to 50 in good health. V usage is TRBV6-5 and J usage is TRBJ1-3, with D uncertain. This CDR3 reads CASSESGRGNTIYF. CDR3 bases: TGTGCCAGCAGCGAATCTGGGCGAGGAAACACCATATATTTT.